A single sample gave rise to the 5 T cell receptor beta chains below, sequenced in a study of vaccination and CD4 T cells after COVID-19. Sequenced with the Oncomine TCR Beta short-read assay was DNA taken from cultured CD4+ T cells. TCRdb analysed the PCR reads with MiXCR anew, one entry per CDR3 protein. The profile shows 10,000 to 15,000 distinct CDR3 sequences, just over 60% of them singletons. These TCRs are of unknown antigen specificity. Treatment reported: roughly 10-day PBMC culture with coronavirus spike peptide pools or control peptides (ViraFEST assay). The sequencing input was CD4+ T cells from blood, cultured in vitro. Receptors were obtained from a human donor who had recovered from COVID-19.

V usage is TRBV2 and J usage is TRBJ1-2; D is perhaps TRBD1 (6 bases). This CDR3 has 13 residues. Germline V gives CDR1 SNHLY, CDR2 FYNNEI. The germline V and J ends were trimmed by 6 bases and 6 bases, with 14 bases remaining between them. CDR3 residues: CASRPGGGDGYTF. Written as DNA, the CDR3 is TGTGCCAGCAGACCTGGGGGCGGAGATGGCTACACCTTC.

The gene calls are TRBV7-8 and TRBJ1-2; 12 nucleotides agree with TRBD1. The germline gives CDR1 SGHVS, CDR2 FQNEAQ. V was clipped by 4 bases and J by 8 bases; unmatched bases: 5. This CDR3 contains 14 residues. Written as DNA, the CDR3 is TGTGCCAGCAGCTCGGGACAGGGGGCGGACGGCTACACCTTC. Encoded protein: CASSSGQGADGYTF.

This clonotype is a singleton in its sample. V and J are TRBV25-1 and TRBJ1-6, with TRBD1 identical over 8 bases. The trim removed 2 bases at V and 9 bases at J, leaving 6 bases unmatched. This CDR3 is 15 amino acids long. Germline CDR1 is MGHDK and CDR2 is SYGVNS. The CDR3 DNA follows: TGTGCCAGCAGTGAAGTCAGGGGGCCCTTTTCACCCCTCCACTTT. Its protein is CASSEVRGPFSPLHF.

This chain joins TRBV29-1 and TRBJ1-2, with no clear D. Germline V gives CDR1 SQVTM, CDR2 ANQGSEA. The CDR3 contains 12 residues. Trimming removed 3 bases at V and 2 bases at J, with 7 bases between. The DNA of the CDR3 is TGCAGCGTTGAGTCCCACAACTATGGCTACACCTTC. It codes for CSVESHNYGYTF.

The chain couples TRBV5-4 to TRBJ1-4; unclear D gene. V was pared by 0 bases and J by 5 bases, with 8 bases between. The germline gives CDR1 SGHNT, CDR2 YYREEE (reference sequence). This CDR3 has 14 amino acids. The CDR3 here is CASSLGVMNEKLFF. The CDR3 bases are TGTGCCAGCAGCTTGGGAGTCATGAATGAAAAACTGTTTTTT.